This is a list of T cell receptor beta chains from one sample in a study of siplizumab effects on memory and regulatory T cells. The data were produced by immunoSEQ multiplex PCR, yet TCRdb's version contains in-frame clones alone and is incomplete. The sample comprises 100,000 or so clones, more than 85% of which are singletons, and 0.14% to 0.15% rests with the top ten. Sequencing input: CD4+ T cells sorted from blood. These receptors came from a human donor in good health. CDR3s include the opening cysteine and the closing phenylalanine or tryptophan. The D gene is left open where the match is weak. Some rows mark clone size as missing; the rest say once, few, many or name a class of expanded clone.

few,-,TRBV6-1,TRBJ1-1,CASKGRLNTEAFF,TGTGCCAGCAAGGGCAGATTGAACACTGAAGCTTTCTTT
-,-,TRBV11-2,TRBJ1-2,CASSLDGTGYTF,TGTGCCAGCAGCTTAGACGGGACCGGCTACACCTTC
-,TRBD1,TRBV7-9,TRBJ1-1,CASSLGGSGGAWNTEAFF,TGTGCCAGCAGCTTAGGAGGCTCAGGGGGCGCATGGAACACTGAAGCTTTCTTT
-,-,TRBV1,TRBJ2-7,CTSSQVSGGALSYEQYF,TGCACCAGCAGCCAAGTTAGCGGGGGGGCCCTCTCCTACGAGCAGTACTTC
-,-,TRBV7-3,TRBJ2-1,CASSFFGEQQFF,TGTGCCAGCAGCTTTTTTGGTGAGCAGCAGTTCTTC
once,-,TRBV7-3,TRBJ2-7,CASSLNGNRGPLEQYF,TGTGCCAGCAGCTTAAACGGGAATCGGGGGCCCCTCGAGCAGTACTTC
-,-,TRBV5-5,TRBJ1-5,CASSSSGPANQPQHF,TGTGCCAGCAGCTCGTCCGGGCCCGCTAATCAGCCCCAGCATTTT
-,-,TRBV28,TRBJ1-2,CASSLRVTYGYTF,TGTGCCAGCAGTTTGAGGGTGACCTATGGCTACACCTTC
once,-,TRBV5-6,TRBJ1-1,CASSLPNTEAFF,TGTGCCAGCAGCTTGCCGAACACTGAAGCTTTCTTT
-,TRBD1,TRBV28,TRBJ1-2,CATDRDSKVNGYTF,TGTGCCACCGATAGGGACAGTAAGGTGAACGGCTACACCTTC
-,-,TRBV6-1,TRBJ2-7,CASRGKSYEQYF,TGTGCCAGCAGGGGGAAATCCTACGAGCAGTACTTC
-,TRBD2,TRBV19,TRBJ2-1,CASSRVPSGGAYNEQFF,TGTGCCAGTAGTAGAGTACCTAGCGGGGGGGCTTACAATGAGCAGTTCTTC
-,-,TRBV7-3,TRBJ1-1,CASSIQVNTEAFF,TGTGCCAGCAGCATACAGGTGAACACTGAAGCTTTCTTT
-,TRBD1,TRBV11-2,TRBJ2-5,CASSSQTTGGVETQYF,TGTGCCAGCAGCTCCCAGACGACAGGGGGGGTTGAGACCCAGTACTTC
-,-,TRBV13,TRBJ2-7,CASSPGTTYEQYF,TGTGCCAGCAGCCCGGGGACGACTTACGAGCAGTACTTC
-,-,TRBV5-1,TRBJ2-7,CASSLDGGPAYEQYF,TGCGCCAGCAGCTTGGACGGGGGGCCGGCCTACGAGCAGTACTTC
-,TRBD1,TRBV7-9,TRBJ1-2,CASSEKDRDLGRANYGYTF,TGTGCCAGCAGCGAGAAGGACAGGGATCTGGGAAGAGCTAACTATGGCTACACCTTC
-,-,TRBV19,TRBJ1-2,CASSITGVHYGYTF,TGTGCCAGTAGTATCACTGGGGTGCACTATGGCTACACCTTC
-,TRBD1,TRBV7-9,TRBJ1-2,CASRNRDSNGYTF,TGTGCCAGCAGAAACCGGGACAGTAACGGCTACACCTTC
-,TRBD1,TRBV5-1,TRBJ1-5,CASSFTGDGNQPQHF,TGCGCCAGCAGCTTTACAGGGGACGGCAATCAGCCCCAGCATTTT
few,TRBD1,TRBV2,TRBJ1-6,CASSTGTGPPPLHF,TGTGCCAGCAGTACCGGGACAGGCCCCCCACCCCTCCACTTT
-,-,TRBV29-1,TRBJ1-1,CSVEKGGNEAFF,TGCAGCGTTGAAAAGGGGGGCAATGAAGCTTTCTTT
once,-,TRBV7-2,TRBJ2-1,CASSSFVGGPYNEQFF,TGTGCCAGCAGCTCCTTTGTGGGGGGTCCCTACAATGAGCAGTTCTTC
-,-,TRBV9,TRBJ1-1,CASSVGETEAFF,TGTGCCAGCAGCGTAGGCGAAACTGAAGCTTTCTTT
-,-,TRBV19,TRBJ1-5,CASSISKGPQHF,TGTGCCAGTAGTATATCAAAAGGGCCCCAGCATTTT
-,-,TRBV15,TRBJ1-5,CATSRDQIVNQPQHF,TGTGCCACCAGCAGAGATCAAATTGTGAATCAGCCCCAGCATTTT
-,-,TRBV7-6,TRBJ2-1,CASSLVGVGKNEQFF,TGTGCCAGCAGCTTAGTAGGGGTCGGGAAGAATGAGCAGTTCTTC
-,-,TRBV6-1,TRBJ2-2,CASSEAFGAANTGELFF,-
-,-,TRBV6-5,TRBJ2-3,CASRGGTDTQYF,TGTGCCAGCAGGGGGGGAACAGATACGCAGTATTTT
once,TRBD1,TRBV5-1,TRBJ1-5,CASSSTGGSNQPQHF,TGCGCCAGCAGCTCAACAGGGGGTAGCAATCAGCCCCAGCATTTT
-,TRBD2,TRBV5-1,TRBJ2-7,CASSLETSGGYEQYF,TGCGCCAGCAGCTTGGAGACTAGCGGGGGGTACGAGCAGTACTTC
-,TRBD2,TRBV19,TRBJ2-7,CASQRGSGSYEQYF,TGTGCCAGTCAGCGGGGGAGCGGCTCCTACGAGCAGTACTTC
-,TRBD1,TRBV5-4,TRBJ2-1,CASSYRDRGLNEQFF,TGTGCCAGCAGCTACCGGGACAGGGGGTTAAATGAGCAGTTCTTC
-,TRBD1,TRBV27,TRBJ2-2,CASSSGQGGAGELFF,TGTGCCAGCAGTTCGGGACAGGGAGGCGCCGGGGAGCTGTTTTTT
-,TRBD1,TRBV7-2,TRBJ2-4,CASSPTGGNIQYF,TGTGCCAGCAGCCCGACAGGGGGCAACATTCAGTACTTC
-,-,TRBV6-5,TRBJ2-1,CAIGVGEQFF,TGTGCCATCGGGGTGGGTGAGCAGTTCTTC
-,TRBD2,TRBV9,TRBJ2-2,CASSVGLAGNTGELFF,TGTGCCAGCAGCGTAGGCCTAGCGGGGAACACCGGGGAGCTGTTTTTT
-,-,TRBV27,TRBJ1-2,CASSPIYGYTF,TGTGCCAGCAGTCCAATCTATGGCTACACCTTC
-,-,TRBV28,TRBJ2-6,CASSLIGANVLTF,TGTGCCAGCAGTTTAATCGGGGCCAACGTCCTGACTTTC
-,TRBD2,TRBV7-3,TRBJ2-7,CASSPQPGLAKRYEQYF,TGTGCCAGCAGCCCCCAACCGGGACTAGCCAAACGCTACGAGCAGTACTTC
few,-,TRBV18,TRBJ1-1,CASSRDPGPLRAEAFF,TGTGCCAGCTCACGGGACCCGGGCCCCTTAAGGGCTGAAGCTTTCTTT
-,-,TRBV28,TRBJ2-3,CATETGTYTDTQYF,TGTGCCACCGAAACAGGGACATACACAGATACGCAGTATTTT
-,-,TRBV6-1,TRBJ2-5,CASSAPRRGTKETQYF,TGTGCCAGCAGTGCACCCCGTCGAGGAACGAAAGAGACCCAGTACTTC